Below are 22 T cell receptor beta chains sequenced from a single sample in a study of blood T cell repertoires in COVID-19. Repertoires were generated with immunoSEQ multiplex PCR, while TCRdb's copy carries only in-frame clones and drops some. In the table there are just under 90,000 clones, approximately 88% of which are singletons. Sequencing was carried out using peripheral blood. Receptors were obtained from a man aged 55 to 70 with acute or convalescent COVID-19.

This clone showed up just once. V gene TRBV19 combines with J gene TRBJ1-2; 7 bases map to TRBD1. V gave up 5 bases and J gave up 7 bases; unmatched junction bases: 13. The CDR3 is 15 amino acids. CDR1 and CDR2 from the germline V gene are LNHDA and SQIVND (reference sequence). CDR3 nucleotides: TGTGCCAGTAGTCCCCGACAGGGTTGGGGTCGTGGCTACACCTTC. It is translated as CASSPRQGWGRGYTF.

V gene TRBV3-1 (or the pseudogene TRBV3-2) combines with J gene TRBJ1-6; unclear D gene. Germline V gene sequence: CDR1 LGHDT, CDR2 YNNKEL (reference sequence). CDR3 size: 14 residues. V was clipped by 4 bases and J by 7 bases, with 11 bases between them. Here the CDR3 DNA reads TGTGCCAGCAGCCCTGCGGAAATGAATTCACCCCTCCACTTT. Encoded protein: CASSPAEMNSPLHF.

The V gene is TRBV4-1, the J gene TRBJ2-1, with 8 bases fitting TRBD2. V dropped 3 bases and J dropped 8; count of bases not matched to a gene: 15. Germline V gene data show CDR1 as MGHRA and CDR2 as YSYEKL. This CDR3 comprises 17 residues. CDR3 region: CASSQTVTGTSMDEQFF. The CDR3 coding sequence is TGCGCCAGCAGCCAGACCGTCACCGGGACTAGTATGGATGAGCAGTTCTTC.

This rearrangement joins TRBV2 to TRBJ2-7; a weak D match, TRBD1 (6 bases). CDR1 is SNHLY and CDR2 is FYNNEI in the germline V gene. The ends were cut back, 2 bases at V and 7 bases at J, with 12 bases in the middle. The CDR3 sequence is 13 residues long. The CDR3 sequence is CASSETRGGEQYF. DNA for the CDR3: TGTGCCAGCAGTGAAACCAGGGGTGGGGAGCAGTACTTC.

The chain has TRBV27 and TRBJ1-2; TRBD1 is a possible D gene (5 bases). The CDR3 covers 14 residues. V gave up 5 bases and J gave up 6 bases, with 16 bases separating them. Germline lookup yields CDR1 MNHEY and CDR2 SMNVEV (reference sequence). CDR3 in amino acids: CASSPRPGEDGYTF. The CDR3 coding sequence is TGTGCCAGCAGTCCACGTCCGGGGGAGGATGGCTACACCTTC.

The V call is TRBV7-8, the J call TRBJ1-2; 7 nucleotides line up with TRBD1. The germline V gene encodes CDR1 SGHVS and CDR2 FQNEAQ. The CDR3 extends over 14 amino acids. The V segment lost 3 bases and the J segment 4 bases; nucleotides outside the gene matches: 5. CDR3 loop: CASSFGQASYGYTF. CDR3 in DNA: TGTGCCAGCAGCTTTGGACAGGCGTCCTATGGCTACACCTTC.

Here the CDR3 reads CASSFGSQGAGHF. CDR3 DNA sequence: TGTGCCAGCAGCTTCGGTAGTCAGGGGGCTGGGCATTTT. The V gene is TRBV5-6, the J gene TRBJ1-5; 8 nucleotides align to TRBD1. The germline V gene encodes CDR1 SGHDT and CDR2 YYEEEE. Losses at the gene ends were 2 bases for V and 15 bases for J; bases not matched to a gene: 10. The CDR3 is made up of 13 amino acids.

Concerning this clone: Because the CDR3's place on the DNA is in doubt, the DNA is left out and the CDR3 is given as listed by TCRdb. The chain combines TRBV5-1 with TRBJ2-7; the table's D gene call, TRBD2, was not cross checked with the DNA. Germline assignment: CDR1 SGHRS and CDR2 YFSETQ. The CDR3 has 16 residues if both end residues are counted. CDR3 residues: CASSLVGSGSSYEQHF.

The chain recombines TRBV4-1 with TRBJ1-4; possible D gene TRBD1, 5 bases. Between the trimmed V and J ends, which lost 1 base and 5 bases, there was a span of 5 bases. Germline CDR1 MGHRA, CDR2 YSYEKL. This CDR3 has 13 residues. The chain's CDR3 is CASSQGTNEKLFF. CDR3 nucleotide sequence: TGCGCCAGCAGCCAAGGGACAAATGAAAAACTGTTTTTT.

This clone was observed once. V is TRBV9 and J is TRBJ1-1; TRBD1 is a possible D gene (6 bases). CDR3 length: 15 amino acids. Germline values: CDR1 SGDLS, CDR2 YYNGEE. Trimming took off 5 bases at V and 0 bases at J, with 14 bases between the two ends. The DNA for the CDR3 is TGTGCCAGCAGTGCACACAGGGTCATGAACACTGAAGCTTTCTTT. Protein product: CASSAHRVMNTEAFF.

The chain combines TRBV27 with TRBJ1-2; no definite D call. The CDR3 extends over 13 amino acids. V lost 6 bases and J lost 10, with 18 bases in between. Germline V gene sequence: CDR1 MNHEY, CDR2 SMNVEV (reference sequence). Here the CDR3 DNA reads TGTGCCAGCAGCTTACGAGGGAGGTCGGTCTACACCTTC. Translation gives CASSLRGRSVYTF.

The chain uses TRBV6-5 and TRBJ2-7, with TRBD1 matching 7 bases. This CDR3 comprises 15 residues. Losses at the gene ends were 6 bases for V and 2 bases for J; bases not matched to a gene: 10. Per the germline V gene, CDR1 is MNHEY and CDR2 is SVGAGI. The CDR3 here is CASRRDREITYEQYF. The CDR3 DNA sequence: TGTGCCAGCAGACGCGACAGGGAAATTACCTACGAGCAGTACTTC.

The chain is built from TRBV7-2 and TRBJ2-5; TRBD2 aligns across 7 bases. CDR3 length: 16 residues. J lost 2 bases, V lost 4 bases, and 10 bases had no gene match. Germline CDR1 and CDR2: SGHTA and FQGNSA. The CDR3 coding sequence is TGTGCCAGCAGCTCCCGCCGGCTAGCGGCACAAGAGACCCAGTACTTC. It is translated as CASSSRRLAAQETQYF.

J is TRBJ1-2 and V is TRBV21-1. TRBV21-1 is deemed a pseudogene. This CDR3 has 13 amino acids. CDR3 region: CASSKEENYGYTF. The DNA for the CDR3 is TGTGCCAGCAGCAAAGAAGAGAACTATGGCTACACCTTC.

The rearrangement uses TRBV9 and TRBJ2-5, with 11 bases that match TRBD1. CDR3 length: 14 residues. CDR1 SGDLS and CDR2 YYNGEE come from the germline V gene. V lost 3 bases, J lost 4 bases, and 2 bases stayed unmatched. This CDR3 is CASSAGTGGETQYF. DNA of the CDR3: TGTGCCAGCAGCGCCGGGACAGGGGGAGAGACCCAGTACTTC.

This chain joins TRBV29-1 and TRBJ1-2; TRBD1 might be the D (6 bases). There are 13 residues in the CDR3. The germline CDR1 and CDR2 sequences are SQVTM and ANQGSEA. Trimming took off 6 bases at V and 6 bases at J, with 17 bases between the two ends. The CDR3, as DNA: TGCAGCGTGCCGGTACAGGGCTTTAATGGCTACACCTTC. Its translation: CSVPVQGFNGYTF.

The chain recombines TRBV2 with TRBJ2-1, with D maybe TRBD1 (6 bases). Germline CDR1 reads SNHLY; CDR2 reads FYNNEI. V was cut by 3 bases and J by 1 base, with 10 bases left in between. This CDR3 has 15 residues. CDR3 in DNA: TGTGCCAGCAGTGATTGGGACAATTCCTACAATGAGCAGTTCTTC. Its translation: CASSDWDNSYNEQFF.

The gene calls are TRBV9 and TRBJ2-7; D is perhaps TRBD1 (6 bases). V was clipped by 0 bases and J by 3 bases, with 16 bases between them. The CDR3 contains 16 residues. CDR1 and CDR2 (germline): SGDLS, YYNGEE. CDR3 nucleotides: TGTGCCAGCAGCGTAGGCTCCAAAGGGACATACTACGAGCAGTACTTC. This encodes CASSVGSKGTYYEQYF. The variable domain in full, completed from reference TRBV9 and TRBJ2-7, reads DSGVTQTPKHLITATGQRVTLRCSPRSGDLSVYWYQQSLDQGLQFLIQYYNGEERAKGNILERFSAQQFPDLHSELNLSSLELGDSALYFCASSVGSKGTYYEQYFGPGTRLTVT.

The genes are TRBV24-1 and TRBJ2-5; 9 bases map to TRBD2. V trimming: 5 bases; J trimming: 3 bases; junction bases outside the gene matches: 9. CDR3 length equals 16 residues. Looked up from germline, CDR1 is KGHDR and CDR2 is SFDVKD. In DNA, the CDR3 is TGTGCCACCAGTGCTAGCGGGGCGGCTGACGAAGAGACCCAGTACTTC. Its translation is CATSASGAADEETQYF.

The chain joins TRBV5-1 to TRBJ1-5, with 9 bases lining up with TRBD1. The junction had 2 bases not matched to a gene; V was cut back by 3 bases and J by 4 bases. This CDR3 comprises 14 residues. CDR1 and CDR2 from the germline V gene are SGHRS and YFSETQ. The CDR3 is CASSSGTGNQPQHF. In DNA, the CDR3 is TGCGCCAGCAGCTCCGGGACAGGGAATCAGCCCCAGCATTTT.

This sequence joins TRBV27 and TRBJ1-6; D unresolved. CDR1 MNHEY and CDR2 SMNVEV come from the germline V gene (reference sequence). Trimming removed 7 bases at V and 9 bases at J, with 16 bases between. This CDR3 has 14 amino acids. In nucleotides, the CDR3 is TGTGCCAGCACCTCAGGACTACGGAGTTCACCCCTCCACTTT. It translates to CASTSGLRSSPLHF.

The V and J genes are TRBV6-6 and TRBJ2-7; 9 bases are a match to TRBD1. The J segment lost 7 bases and the V segment lost 0 bases, leaving 4 bases of the junction unmatched. The germline V gene encodes CDR1 MNHNY and CDR2 SVGAGI (reference sequence). This CDR3 has 14 residues. The CDR3 nucleotides read TGTGCCAGCAGTTACTCACAGGGGGCGAGGGAGCAGTACTTC. Translating it yields CASSYSQGAREQYF.